This T cell receptor beta chain was identified in a study of blood T cell repertoires in COVID-19. Turning to the study itself: T cells, B-cell-depleted T cells, or PBMCs provided the cDNA or gDNA that served as material.

Looked up from germline, CDR1 is SNHLY and CDR2 is FYNNEI. This CDR3 contains 15 residues. V shed 5 bases and J 9 bases; nucleotides not matched to a gene: 13. The repertoire was sequenced with immunoSEQ multiplex PCR; TCRdb's copy has only in-frame clones and lacks some. Of 210,000 or so clones listed, 82% were seen once; the top ten hold roughly 12%. The chain has TRBV2 and TRBJ2-1; 7 bases line up with TRBD1. Sequenced input: peripheral blood. This clonotype was sampled from a woman between 35 and 50 years old with acute or convalescent COVID-19. CDR3 region: CASSLDRLLHIEQFF. DNA for the CDR3: TGTGCCAGCAGTTTGGACAGGTTGTTGCATATTGAGCAGTTCTTC.